This T cell receptor (beta chain) was recovered during a study of blood T cell repertoires in COVID-19. The overall study: In each case, the material was cDNA or gDNA derived from T cells, B-cell-depleted T cells, or PBMCs.

Original processing methods: Cell counts per sample came from amplifying reference gene primers. Measured with immunoSEQ multiplex PCR; TCRdb has only the in-frame clones, and not every one. V, J and clone size reflect that table, while D and trimming were determined from the DNA. Here the sample spans 450,000 or so clones, around 90% being singletons. In the case of this clone: This sample includes further DNA sequences coding for the same CDR3.

The CDR3 sequence is 15 residues long. The ends lost 0 bases at V and 7 bases at J; junction bases unmatched: 3. Germline V gene sequence: CDR1 SGDLS, CDR2 YYNGEE. The J gene is TRBJ2-1, the V gene TRBV9, with TRBD2 identical over 11 bases. The sequence derives from a man between 18 and 35 years old with COVID-19, enrolled during active disease. The sequencing sample was made of peripheral blood. The DNA for the CDR3 is TGTGCCAGCAGCGTAGTAGCGGGAGGGGCGAATGAGCAGTTCTTC. It is translated as CASSVVAGGANEQFF.